The 15 T cell receptor beta chains given below trace back to one sample, sequenced in a study of blood T cell repertoires in COVID-19. Libraries were prepared by immunoSEQ multiplex PCR; TCRdb keeps only in-frame clonotypes and omits some of them. The table has roughly 200,000 clones, approximately 80% seen once. Sequencing was carried out using peripheral blood. Receptor source: a human donor in a cohort sampled during active COVID-19.

The V and J genes are TRBV2 and TRBJ2-5; D is ambiguous. CDR1 SNHLY and CDR2 FYNNEI come from the germline V gene. This CDR3 region has 15 residues. With 6 bases removed from V and 4 bases from J, the gap between germline ends came to 18 bases. The CDR3 protein is CASRPFFGPGETQYF. CDR3 nucleotides: TGTGCCAGCAGGCCCTTCTTTGGCCCGGGAGAGACCCAGTACTTC.

The chain recombines TRBV3-1 (or the pseudogene TRBV3-2) with TRBJ1-1, with TRBD1 matching over 8 bases. The germline V gene encodes CDR1 LGHDT and CDR2 YNNKEL (reference sequence). With 10 bases clipped from V and 4 bases from J, the junction kept 8 bases outside the gene matches. This CDR3 contains 13 residues. CDR3 protein: CATADRDGTEAFF. The CDR3 DNA follows: TGTGCCACCGCGGACAGGGACGGCACTGAAGCTTTCTTT.

The rearrangement uses TRBV10-3 and TRBJ2-1, with 7 bases that match TRBD1. The CDR3 runs to 16 residues. Germline V gives CDR1 ENHRY, CDR2 SYGVKD. J was trimmed by 0 bases and V by 2 bases; bases with no gene match: 4. Here the CDR3 DNA reads TGTGCCATCAGTGAGGAGTGGGACAGCTCCTACAATGAGCAGTTCTTC. Amino acids: CAISEEWDSSYNEQFF.

This rearrangement joins TRBV5-4 to TRBJ1-2; TRBD1 matches at 9 bases. Germline V gene data show CDR1 as SGHNT and CDR2 as YYREEE (reference sequence). V lost 0 bases, J lost 5 bases, and 2 bases stayed unmatched. CDR3 length: 14 amino acids. For the CDR3, the DNA is TGTGCCAGCAGCTTGGAGGGACAGGGATATGGCTACACCTTC. Translating it yields CASSLEGQGYGYTF.

The rearrangement links TRBV9 to TRBJ2-7; the match to TRBD2 covers 13 bases. Germline V gene data show CDR1 as SGDLS and CDR2 as YYNGEE. The CDR3 extends over 14 amino acids. J gave up 6 bases and V 4 bases, and 4 bases lay outside the gene matches. The CDR3 DNA reads TGTGCCAGCAGCCCCCGGACTAGCGGGGGCGAGCAGTACTTC. Its protein product is CASSPRTSGGEQYF.

The chain is built from TRBV3-1 (or the pseudogene TRBV3-2) and TRBJ2-2; weak D call: TRBD1 (6 bases). CDR3 length: 16 amino acids. The V and J ends lost 5 bases and 1 base respectively, with 14 bases between them. Per the germline V gene, CDR1 is LGHDT and CDR2 is YNNKEL (reference sequence). The CDR3 DNA reads as TGTGCCAGCAGCACCCGGACAGCCCGGAACACCGGGGAGCTGTTTTTT. It encodes CASSTRTARNTGELFF.

The genes are TRBV15 and TRBJ1-5; D is perhaps TRBD1 (5 bases). Germline lookup yields CDR1 LNHNV and CDR2 YYDKDF (reference sequence). The length of the CDR3 is 18 residues. Trimming removed 0 bases from V and 2 bases from J, with 17 bases in between. The CDR3 DNA follows: TGTGCCACCAGCAGAGATTCCAATACAGGCTCGGGCAATCAGCCCCAGCATTTT. Its translation is CATSRDSNTGSGNQPQHF.

The V gene is TRBV7-2, the J gene TRBJ2-1; D unresolved. V was shortened by 1 base and J by 7 bases, with 8 bases between the two germline ends. This CDR3 comprises 13 residues. Germline CDR1 is SGHTA and CDR2 is FQGNSA. CDR3: CASSLGWRNEQFF. The CDR3 DNA follows: TGTGCCAGCAGCTTAGGTTGGCGGAATGAGCAGTTCTTC.

DNA for the CDR3: TGTGCCAGCTCACCACGTAGCGGGGCCTACAATGAGCAGTTCTTC. This translates into CASSPRSGAYNEQFF. The gene calls are TRBV18 and TRBJ2-1, with 8 bases fitting TRBD2. The CDR3 consists of 15 residues. Germline V gives CDR1 KGHSH, CDR2 LQKENI. J lost 2 bases, V lost 1 base, and 1 base had no gene match.

V and J are TRBV19 and TRBJ2-6, with a tentative D call TRBD2 (7 bases). Germline CDR1 is LNHDA and CDR2 is SQIVND (reference sequence). CDR3 length equals 15 residues. V lost 10 bases and J 0 bases, leaving 13 bases between the germline ends. The CDR3 reads CANHRGASGANVLTF. The CDR3 coding sequence is TGTGCCAACCACCGGGGGGCCTCTGGGGCCAACGTCCTGACTTTC.

This rearrangement joins TRBV10-3 to TRBJ1-5, with 9 bases identical to TRBD1. The CDR3 consists of 14 residues. The germline CDR1 and CDR2 sequences are ENHRY and SYGVKD. Unmatched junction bases numbered 4, after V lost 6 bases and J lost 4 bases. CDR3 amino acids: CAISDRGVNQPQHF. The CDR3 nucleotides read TGTGCCATCAGCGACAGGGGGGTTAATCAGCCCCAGCATTTT.

V usage is TRBV6-4 and J usage is TRBJ2-2; TRBD2 might be the D (6 bases). Trimming cost V 3 bases and J 4 bases, with 15 bases left between them. Germline CDR1 MRHNA, CDR2 SNTAGT. This CDR3 has 16 amino acids. The CDR3 spells CASSEGGQDVTGELFF. The CDR3 bases are TGTGCCAGCAGTGAAGGAGGGCAGGACGTCACCGGGGAGCTGTTTTTT.

The chain couples TRBV14 to TRBJ2-7, with D tentatively TRBD2 (6 bases). Germline lookup yields CDR1 SGHDN and CDR2 FVKESK. V was pared by 3 bases and J by 3 bases, with 18 bases between. The CDR3 consists of 16 residues. CDR3 region: CASSHTSSPHYYEQYF. The CDR3 coding sequence is TGTGCCAGCAGCCATACTAGCAGTCCACACTACTACGAGCAGTACTTC. Variable domain in full (rest from reference TRBV14 and TRBJ2-7): EAGVTQFPSHSVIEKGQTVTLRCDPISGHDNLYWYRRVMGKEIKFLLHFVKESKQDESGMPNNRFLAERTGGTYSTLKVQPAELEDSGVYFCASSHTSSPHYYEQYFGPGTRLTVT.

Only one count was recorded for this clone. J is TRBJ1-2 and V is TRBV18, with D possibly matching TRBD1 (5 bases). From germline, CDR1 is KGHSH and CDR2 LQKENI. V lost 6 bases and J lost 0, with 14 bases in between. CDR3 length: 15 amino acids. In nucleotides, the CDR3 is TGTGCCAGCTCCCCCGACAGAGTCTCTAACTATGGCTACACCTTC. Amino acids: CASSPDRVSNYGYTF.

The chain carries TRBV2 and TRBJ2-7; D is perhaps TRBD1 (6 bases). V was shortened by 4 bases and J by 7 bases, with 17 bases between the two germline ends. The CDR3 length is 14 residues. Looked up from germline, CDR1 is SNHLY and CDR2 is FYNNEI. CDR3 sequence (DNA): TGTGCCAGCAGTGCAGACAGGTCAGATGGGGAGCAGTACTTC. Protein sequence: CASSADRSDGEQYF.